The clone carrying this T cell receptor (beta chain) showed up just a few times. Antigen: not known. This sample was included in a study of T-cell memory formation after mild COVID-19. Study-wide background: The TCR clusters were mostly specific to one donor. Study-wide results and caveats: Confirmation of SARS-CoV-2 specificity was lacking for second-wave clones peaking day 37. Later expanders leaned CD4+, whereas day 15 to 85 contracting clones were balanced CD4/CD8. Pre-infection memory contained some responding clones, which suggested that cross-reactive memory had joined.

The CDR3 covers 15 residues. Per the germline V gene, CDR1 is DFQATT and CDR2 is SNEGSKA (reference sequence). V lost 4 bases and J lost 5; bases outside the gene matches: 7. TCRdb redid the calling of the 5' RACE reads with MiXCR, one entry per CDR3 protein. The table lists approximately 300,000 distinct CDR3 sequences, more than 15% of them singletons. This chain joins TRBV20-1 and TRBJ2-3; 12 bases agree with TRBD2. The specimen sequenced was PBMCs or a T cell subset sorted from them (not recorded which). The origin of this receptor is a man aged 18-30 years who had mild COVID-19 (a few samples of this study predate the infection). Cell type and time point are not known. The CDR3 DNA sequence: TGCAGTGCTACCTCTAGCGGGGGGGCCGGAGATACGCAGTATTTT. Its translation is CSATSSGGAGDTQYF.